The rows below give T cell receptor beta chains drawn from one sample of a study of T cell repertoires in cytomegalovirus infection. TCRdb reanalysed the reads using MiXCR and keeps one entry per CDR3 protein. In the table there are roughly 730,000 distinct CDR3 sequences, around a third of which are singletons. These receptors' antigens are unknown. The specimen was cultured PBMCs, collected from culture after CMV antigen stimulation. The source of these receptors is a human donor in good health (CMV status not recorded). Some clones in this sample may be carry-over from other donors' samples. Both conserved end residues are part of each CDR3. D genes are given only for firm matches. Part of the rows lack a size; the others show once, few, many or a class for expanded clones.

few TRBJ2-1 TRBV7-9 TRBD2 TGTGCCAGCAGCTTAAGGACTAGCGGGACTATGCAGCAGTTCTTC CASSLRTSGTMQQFF
many TRBJ2-5 TRBV7-9 - TGTGCCAGCAGCTTATCCCGGTCTCAAGAGACCCAGTACTTC CASSLSRSQETQYF
many TRBJ2-7 TRBV7-2 TRBD2 TGTGCCAGCAGCCCAAGGACTAGCGGGGGGATCTACGAGCAGTACTTC CASSPRTSGGIYEQYF
- TRBJ1-6 TRBV6-2/TRBV6-3 - TGTGCCAGCAGTTACCGCGGGGCTCGGCATTCACCCCTCCACTTT CASSYRGARHSPLHF
few TRBJ1-5 TRBV11-2 - TGTGCCAGCAGCAAGGATCTGTATCAGCCCCAGCATTTT CASSKDLYQPQHF
few TRBJ2-3 TRBV7-9 - TGTGCCAGCAGCCCCGTGGGTAGCCCAGATACGCAGTATTTT CASSPVGSPDTQYF
few TRBJ2-7 TRBV7-9 - TGTGCCAGCAGCTCCAGGGGTAGCCACTACGAGCAGTACTTC CASSSRGSHYEQYF
few TRBJ2-7 TRBV7-2 TRBD2 TGTGCCAGCAGCATTAGCGGGGGACCCTACGAGCAGTACTTC CASSISGGPYEQYF
once TRBJ2-3 TRBV7-6 TRBD2 TGTGCCAGCAGCAGTGGTAGTAGCGGGGGCACAGATACGCAGTATTTT CASSSGSSGGTDTQYF
- TRBJ2-1 TRBV7-9 - TGTGCCAGCAGCTTACAGCGGGCGCCCAATGAGCAGTTCTTC CASSLQRAPNEQFF
- TRBJ2-7 TRBV11-2 - TGTGCCAGCAGCTTAGGGGGGGCTAGCAGCGAGCAGTACTTC CASSLGGASSEQYF
few TRBJ1-3 TRBV18 - TGTGCCAGCTCAACCGGGCCCGGGGAACCAATATATTTT CASSTGPGEPIYF
many TRBJ2-1 TRBV7-2 TRBD2 TGTGCCAGCTCGGCGGGAGGGTACCATGAGCAGTTCTTC CASSAGGYHEQFF
- TRBJ2-3 TRBV2 - TGTGCCAGCAGCCCGATAACAGGGATCACCGTCTCTGTGGCAGATACGCAGTATTTT CASSPITGITVSVADTQYF
- TRBJ2-3 TRBV15 - TGTGCCACCAGCAGAGATCCCCCCACTGGTCGGGGCGATACGCAGTATTTT CATSRDPPTGRGDTQYF
- TRBJ2-5 TRBV10-3 TRBD1 TGTGCCATCAGTGATTCGGGACAGGGGAACGAAGAGACCCAGTACTTC CAISDSGQGNEETQYF
- TRBJ2-3 TRBV20-1 - TGCAGTGCTAGAGGGGGTTGGGGAAGCACAGATACGCAGTATTTT CSARGGWGSTDTQYF
few TRBJ2-3 TRBV18 - TGTGCCAGCTCACCGGCCGGGGTTGCAGATACGCAGTATTTT CASSPAGVADTQYF
many TRBJ1-6 TRBV7-2 - TGTGCCAGCAGCTCCCCTAGAGGATCCTATAATTCACCCCTCCACTTT CASSSPRGSYNSPLHF
- TRBJ2-7 TRBV4-3 TRBD2 TGCGCCAGCAGCCAAGGAGGGACTAGCGGGATTTACGAGCAGTACTTC CASSQGGTSGIYEQYF
few TRBJ1-3 TRBV19 TRBD1 TGTGCCAGTACCCCCCGGACAGGGCTAAGAGGAAACACCATATATTTT CASTPRTGLRGNTIYF
few TRBJ1-2 TRBV15 - TGTGCCACCAGAGCGGCAGGGGACTACCGCGGCTACACCTTC CATRAAGDYRGYTF
few TRBJ2-7 TRBV7-8 - TGTGCCAGCAGCTCCCGGACCGGTCGTGCCTACGAGCAGTACTTC CASSSRTGRAYEQYF
- TRBJ2-7 TRBV27 - TGTGCCAGCAGTTATAGGGCGGAGAGGGCAGGGCCGAACGAGCAGTACTTC CASSYRAERAGPNEQYF
- TRBJ1-1 TRBV6-6 TRBD1 TGTGCCAGCAGTGACAGGGACAGGGCGTATACTGAAGCTTTCTTT CASSDRDRAYTEAFF
few TRBJ1-3 TRBV24-1 - TGTGCCACCAGTGATTTGAACGGGGACACCATATATTTT CATSDLNGDTIYF
few TRBJ2-3 TRBV7-9 - TGTGCCAGCAGCTGGCCACTGGATACGCAGTATTTT CASSWPLDTQYF
- TRBJ2-1 TRBV19 - TGTGCCAGTAGTACGAACAGGGTTAGCTCCTACAATGAGCAGTTCTTC CASSTNRVSSYNEQFF
- TRBJ2-3 TRBV4-1 - TGCGCCAGCAGCCAGCACTTCACAGATACGCAGTATTTT CASSQHFTDTQYF
few TRBJ1-2 TRBV7-6 - TGTGCCAGCAGCTTAGAGGCCTGGGGTGGCTACACCTTC CASSLEAWGGYTF
few TRBJ2-5 TRBV7-2 - TGTGCCAGCAGCTTTGGGATAGGCCAAGAGACCCAGTACTTC CASSFGIGQETQYF
- TRBJ2-5 TRBV7-2 - TGTGCCAGCAGCTTAATGGACTACCTCGCTTTC CASSLMDYLAF
- TRBJ1-5 TRBV28 - TGTGCCAGCAGTAGACCAGGGTCGGGACAGCCCCAGCATTTT CASSRPGSGQPQHF
- TRBJ1-2 TRBV7-9 - TGTGCCAGCAGCCCCGCCCGGGGGGGCTCTGGCTACACCTTC CASSPARGGSGYTF
- TRBJ2-7 TRBV7-2 TRBD1 TGTGCCAGCAGCTCTCGGACAGGGATCTACGAGCAGTACTTC CASSSRTGIYEQYF
- TRBJ1-4 TRBV6-1 - TGTGCCAGCAGTGGCCAACTAGCAACTAATGAAAAACTGTTTTTT CASSGQLATNEKLFF
many TRBJ1-1 TRBV7-2 - TGTGCCAGCAGTTTGGTTGGGGGGAACACTGAAGCTTTCTTT CASSLVGGNTEAFF
few TRBJ2-5 TRBV18 - TGTGCCAGCTCACCACGACTTGGCGGGGAAGAGACCCAGTACTTC CASSPRLGGEETQYF
- TRBJ1-3 TRBV2 - TGTGCCAGCAGTGACGGGATTTCTGGAAACACCATATATTTT CASSDGISGNTIYF
many TRBJ2-3 TRBV7-2 TRBD2 TGTGCCAGCAGCTTAGACGGGGGGGTGGAATATTTT CASSLDGGVEYF
- TRBJ1-2 TRBV28 - TGTGCCAGCAGTTTTTGGGGGGGGAACTATGGCTACACCTTC CASSFWGGNYGYTF